The rows below give T cell receptor beta chains drawn from one sample of a study of blood T cell repertoires in COVID-19. Sequenced by immunoSEQ multiplex PCR; TCRdb stores in-frame clones only, minus some. The sample has 160,000 or so clones, about 80% seen once; the top ten hold about 1.5%. Sequenced sample: peripheral blood. The receptor set was obtained from a human donor in a cohort sampled during active COVID-19. Each CDR3 is given with its conserved first and last residue. The D gene is left open where the match is weak. A clone size is listed for some rows: how often the clone was seen (once, few, many), or a class if it is expanded.

d_call: TRBD2; clone_size: few; v_call: TRBV9; j_call: TRBJ2-5; cdr3_aa: CASTVTSGLKEETQYF; cdr3_nt: TGTGCCAGCACCGTGACTAGCGGGCTCAAGGAAGAGACCCAGTACTTC
d_call: TRBD2; clone_size: NA; v_call: TRBV7-9; j_call: TRBJ2-7; cdr3_aa: CASSPPQAGSGKDRYF; cdr3_nt: TGTGCCAGCAGCCCCCCCCAGGCGGGGAGCGGGAAAGATAGGTACTTC
d_call: TRBD2; clone_size: NA; v_call: TRBV6-2/TRBV6-3; j_call: TRBJ2-7; cdr3_aa: CASSYWPGLAAYEQYF; cdr3_nt: TGTGCCAGCAGTTACTGGCCGGGACTAGCAGCCTACGAGCAGTACTTC
d_call: TRBD1; clone_size: NA; v_call: TRBV7-8; j_call: TRBJ1-4; cdr3_aa: CASSPGQGGEKLFF; cdr3_nt: TGTGCCAGCAGCCCGGGACAGGGAGGAGAAAAACTGTTTTTT
d_call: NA; clone_size: few; v_call: TRBV4-2; j_call: TRBJ1-2; cdr3_aa: CASSGRTGGGYTF; cdr3_nt: TGTGCCAGCAGCGGAAGGACTGGAGGAGGCTACACCTTC
d_call: TRBD1; clone_size: once; v_call: TRBV7-9; j_call: TRBJ2-7; cdr3_aa: CASSLEAGGYEQYF; cdr3_nt: TGTGCCAGCAGCTTAGAGGCAGGGGGCTACGAGCAGTACTTC
d_call: NA; clone_size: NA; v_call: TRBV13; j_call: TRBJ2-7; cdr3_aa: CASSLVGQAPYEQYF; cdr3_nt: TGTGCCAGCAGCTTAGTAGGTCAGGCCCCCTACGAGCAGTACTTC
d_call: TRBD1; clone_size: NA; v_call: TRBV19; j_call: TRBJ2-7; cdr3_aa: CASSPRQGAGEQYF; cdr3_nt: TGTGCCAGTAGTCCACGACAGGGGGCGGGTGAGCAGTACTTC
d_call: TRBD1; clone_size: NA; v_call: TRBV7-9; j_call: TRBJ1-4; cdr3_aa: CASSLNRGGNEKLFF; cdr3_nt: TGTGCCAGCAGCTTGAACAGGGGTGGAAATGAAAAACTGTTTTTT
d_call: TRBD2; clone_size: once; v_call: TRBV13; j_call: TRBJ2-7; cdr3_aa: CASSSTGTSGSYEQYF; cdr3_nt: TGTGCCAGCAGCTCTACCGGGACTAGCGGTTCCTACGAGCAGTACTTC
d_call: NA; clone_size: NA; v_call: TRBV7-9; j_call: TRBJ1-2; cdr3_aa: CASSLALAGSYGYTF; cdr3_nt: TGTGCCAGCAGCTTAGCGCTAGCGGGATCCTATGGCTACACCTTC